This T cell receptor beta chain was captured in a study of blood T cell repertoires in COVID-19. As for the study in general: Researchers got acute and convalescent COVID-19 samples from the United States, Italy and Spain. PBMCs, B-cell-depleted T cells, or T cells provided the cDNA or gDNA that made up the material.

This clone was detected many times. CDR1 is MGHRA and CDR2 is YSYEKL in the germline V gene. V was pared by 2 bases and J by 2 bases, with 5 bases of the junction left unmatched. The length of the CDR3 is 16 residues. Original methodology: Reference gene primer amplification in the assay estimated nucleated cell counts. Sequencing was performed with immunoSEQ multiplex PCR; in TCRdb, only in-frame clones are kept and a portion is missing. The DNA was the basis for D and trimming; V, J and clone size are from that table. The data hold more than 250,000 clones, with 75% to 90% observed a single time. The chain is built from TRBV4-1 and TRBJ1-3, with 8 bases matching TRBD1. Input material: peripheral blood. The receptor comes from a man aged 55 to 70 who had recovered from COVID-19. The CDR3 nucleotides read TGCGCCAGCAGCCAACCGGACAGGGACCCTGGAAACACCATATATTTT. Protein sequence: CASSQPDRDPGNTIYF.